This section outlines one T cell receptor beta chain sequence together with its context. The source of the sample is a study of shared clonotypes between healthy human individuals. Naive CD8 cells lacked CD45RO, underwent positive selection for CCR7 and left out terminally differentiated effector memory CD45RA+ cells. Trimming removed 8 bases from V and 8 bases from J; junction bases left unmatched: 6. This CDR3 contains 13 residues. The germline V gene has CDR1 SQVTM and CDR2 ANQGSEA. Sequenced by immunoSEQ multiplex PCR; TCRdb stores in-frame clones only, minus some. The table has hundreds of thousands of clones, 95% to 96% seen once; the top ten hold roughly 0.1%.

The sequenced sample consisted of naive CD8+ T cells sorted from blood. The chain couples TRBV29-1 to TRBJ2-1, with 13 positions matching TRBD2. The clonotype comes from a woman under 40 in good health. The CDR3 reads CSSLAGGSDEQFF. The CDR3 DNA reads as TGCAGCTCACTAGCGGGAGGGTCAGATGAGCAGTTCTTC.